This T cell receptor (beta chain) was observed in a study of OX40 agonist ivuxolimab in advanced cancers. Study context: Allowance was made for prior anti-PD-1, anti-PD-L1 or anti-CTLA-4 therapy, and about 44% had some. Three patients, one with hepatocellular carcinoma and two with cutaneous melanoma, achieved partial responses.

CDR3 size: 14 residues. The V end was cut by 5 bases, the J end by 1 base, with 12 bases between. Germline loops: CDR1 MNHEY, CDR2 SMNVEV (reference sequence). Findings and caveats of the study: What antigens the expanded peripheral T cells recognized was never established. CD8+ T cells were the subset that, on average, had more expanded clones than CD4+.

The repertoire was sequenced with immunoSEQ multiplex PCR; TCRdb's copy has only in-frame clones and lacks some. The profile shows about 68,000 clones, around nine tenths of them singletons. This clone was recorded only once. The antigen is not known. This sequence joins TRBV27 and TRBJ2-7; D gene unclear. The TCR originated in an adult with an advanced solid tumor such as melanoma, head and neck, liver or kidney cancer. The source was CD4+ or CD8+ T cells sorted from blood, collected in a trial of the OX40 agonist ivuxolimab. CDR3 sequence reads: CASSPRFGSYEQYF. The CDR3 region has the DNA TGTGCCAGCAGTCCGCGATTTGGGTCCTACGAGCAGTACTTC.